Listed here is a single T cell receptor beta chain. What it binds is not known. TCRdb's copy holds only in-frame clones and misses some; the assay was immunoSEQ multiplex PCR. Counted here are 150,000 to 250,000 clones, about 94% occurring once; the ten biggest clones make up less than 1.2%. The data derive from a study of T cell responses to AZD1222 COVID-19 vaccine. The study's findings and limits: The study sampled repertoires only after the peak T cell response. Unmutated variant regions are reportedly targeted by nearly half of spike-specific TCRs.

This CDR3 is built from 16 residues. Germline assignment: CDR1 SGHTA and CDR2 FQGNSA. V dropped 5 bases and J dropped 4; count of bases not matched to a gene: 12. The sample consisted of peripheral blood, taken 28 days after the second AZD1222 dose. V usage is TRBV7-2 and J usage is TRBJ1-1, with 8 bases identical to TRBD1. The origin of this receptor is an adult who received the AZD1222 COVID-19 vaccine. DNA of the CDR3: TGTGCCAGCAGCGTTTCAGGGGGCGCGAGGGGCACTGAAGCTTTCTTT. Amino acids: CASSVSGGARGTEAFF.